This TCR beta chain appears in the sequencing data of a study of response to subunit inactivated influenza vaccine. As regards this clonotype: Its antigen is still unknown.

Study outcomes and limitations: Authors suggested seasonal influenza vaccinations each recruit few new T cells.

MiXCR was run by TCRdb on the RT-PCR reads, yielding one entry per CDR3 protein. This table has more than 700,000 distinct CDR3 sequences, over 20% appearing once. Germline V gene sequence: CDR1 SQVTM, CDR2 ANQGSEA. CDR3 length: 12 amino acids. V gave up 6 bases and J gave up 6 bases, with 12 bases separating them. This clonotype was sampled from a man aged 50 to 60 who received an inactivated influenza vaccine. The specimen was PBMCs from blood, collected roughly 5 days after vaccination. The chain combines TRBV29-1 with TRBJ2-1; no definite D call. The CDR3, as DNA: TGCAGCGTAACTTTGACTGGCAATGAGCAGTTCTTC. This encodes CSVTLTGNEQFF.